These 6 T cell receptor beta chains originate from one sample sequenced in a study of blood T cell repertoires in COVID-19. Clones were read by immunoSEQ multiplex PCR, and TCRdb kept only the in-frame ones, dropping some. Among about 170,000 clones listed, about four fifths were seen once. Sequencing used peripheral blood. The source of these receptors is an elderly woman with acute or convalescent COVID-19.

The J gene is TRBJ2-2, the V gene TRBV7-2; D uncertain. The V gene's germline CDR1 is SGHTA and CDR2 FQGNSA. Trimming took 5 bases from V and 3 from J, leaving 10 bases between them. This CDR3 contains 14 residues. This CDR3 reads CASSLRSYTGELFF. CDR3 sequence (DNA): TGTGCCAGCAGCCTAAGATCCTACACCGGGGAGCTGTTTTTT.

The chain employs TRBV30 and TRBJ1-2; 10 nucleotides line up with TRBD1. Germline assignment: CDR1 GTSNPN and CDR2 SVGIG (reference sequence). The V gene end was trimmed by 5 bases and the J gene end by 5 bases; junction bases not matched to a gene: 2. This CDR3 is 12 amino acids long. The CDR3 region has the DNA TGTGCCTGGGAGGGACAGGGGTATGGCTACACCTTC. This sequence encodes CAWEGQGYGYTF.

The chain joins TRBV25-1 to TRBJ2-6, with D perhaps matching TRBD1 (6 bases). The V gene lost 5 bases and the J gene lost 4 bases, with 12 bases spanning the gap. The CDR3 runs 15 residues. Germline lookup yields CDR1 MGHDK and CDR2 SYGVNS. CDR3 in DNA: TGTGCCAGCAGTTCCACAGGGTTCGGGGCCAACGTCCTGACTTTC. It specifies CASSSTGFGANVLTF.

Written as DNA, the CDR3 is TGCGCCAGCACCGAACAGGGGGCCTCTGGAAACACCATATATTTT. As protein: CASTEQGASGNTIYF. The V gene is TRBV5-1, the J gene TRBJ1-3; 9 bases align to TRBD1. CDR1 SGHRS and CDR2 YFSETQ come from the germline V gene. Trimming took 6 bases from V and 0 from J; bases not matched to a gene: 4. The CDR3 loop spans 15 amino acids. The whole variable domain, remainder taken from reference TRBV5-1 and TRBJ1-3, is KAGVTQTPRYLIKTRGQQVTLSCSPISGHRSVSWYQQTPGQGLQFLFEYFSETQRNKGNFPGRFSGRQFSNSRSEMNVSTLELGDSALYLCASTEQGASGNTIYFGEGSWLTVV.

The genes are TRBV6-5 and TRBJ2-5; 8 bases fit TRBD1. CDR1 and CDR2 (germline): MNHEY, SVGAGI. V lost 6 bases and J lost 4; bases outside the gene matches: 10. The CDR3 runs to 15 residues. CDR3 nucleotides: TGTGCCAGCAGACCCACCAGGGGGCGCGTAGAGACCCAGTACTTC. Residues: CASRPTRGRVETQYF.

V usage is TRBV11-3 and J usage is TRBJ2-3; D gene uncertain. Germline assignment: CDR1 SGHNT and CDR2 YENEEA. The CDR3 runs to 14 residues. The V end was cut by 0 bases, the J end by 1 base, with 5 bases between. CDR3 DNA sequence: TGTGCCAGCAGCTTAGAGAGTGGCACAGATACGCAGTATTTT. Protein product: CASSLESGTDTQYF.